This T cell receptor (beta chain) was captured in a study of graft-versus-host responses after intestinal transplantation. For the study at large: Each recipient received anti-thymocyte globulin induction, then tacrolimus and steroids for approximately 3 years. General study points: The marrow of recipients harbored GvH clones, and ileum or blood showed some of them first. Peak circulating GvH clone levels were associated with early post-transplant HvG declines.

TCRdb's table, derived via immunoSEQ multiplex PCR, lists solely in-frame clones and lacks some. The table shows more than 95,000 clones, with just over 90% occurring only once. CDR3 length: 15 residues. Germline V lookup: CDR1 SGDLS, CDR2 YYNGEE. The germline V and J ends were trimmed by 4 bases and 1 base, with 14 bases remaining between them. As for this clone: Antigen: not known.

V gene TRBV9 combines with J gene TRBJ2-5, with D possibly TRBD1 on 5 matching bases. The TCR originated in a human donor who received an intestinal transplant. Sample: unstimulated CD4+ T cells sorted from spleen or lymph node cells, taken before intestinal transplant. CDR3 region: CASSSMQGSQETQYF. The CDR3 DNA is TGTGCCAGCAGCTCCATGCAGGGTAGCCAAGAGACCCAGTACTTC.